The 18 T cell receptor beta chains presented below share a single source sample, sequenced in a study of regulatory T cells in long-lasting Graves disease (dated by TCRdb to the early 2020s). Libraries were made using multiplex PCR. Sequencing was carried out with an Illumina HiSeq 4000. To build TCR beta libraries, CDR3 regions were amplified by Arm-PCR using iRepertoire HTBI primers. Clones were called with MiXCR by TCRdb after fastp trimmed the public reads at Q25, and only in-frame beta chains were retained. Identical CDR3 proteins give one entry, which carries the most common genes and DNA. The sample data list roughly 560,000 distinct CDR3 sequences, and 9.5% to 15% of these were observed just once. About 8.3% of the sample is in the top ten clones. The time point label for this specimen denotes: newly diagnosed GD, antithyroid drugs for less than 3 months. For both TCR sequencing and RNA sequencing, RNA was extracted from PBMCs using TRIzol.

The sample was also linked to a second study, of T cells in Graves' hyperthyroidism and ophthalmopathy.

The sample here was peripheral blood mononuclear cells (PBMCs), taken at new diagnosis, from a patient treated with antithyroid drugs. These receptors were collected from a young woman with Graves disease. Donor details come from another sample of the same person, matched by shared clones.

The sample holds many counts of this clonotype. J is TRBJ1-1 and V is TRBV29-1; 8 nucleotides agree with TRBD1. Germline loops: CDR1 SQVTM, CDR2 ANQGSEA. The J segment lost 5 bases and the V segment lost 8 bases, leaving 4 bases of the junction unmatched. The CDR3 runs 11 residues. In DNA, the CDR3 is TGCAGCACCAGACAGGGGACTGAAGCTTTCTTT. Translated, it gives CSTRQGTEAFF.

At least ten counts were recorded for this clonotype. CDR3 nucleotides: TGTGCCAGCAGTTACGGAGAGAGGTACGAGCAGTACTTC. Amino acid sequence: CASSYGERYEQYF. This chain uses TRBV6-2 or TRBV6-3 with TRBJ2-7; no definite D call. The germline V gene has CDR1 MNHEY and CDR2 SVGEGT. Deletions cut 2 bases from V and 4 bases from J, with 9 bases between. This CDR3 spans 13 amino acids.

This clonotype was recorded at least ten times. The rearrangement joins TRBV5-1 to TRBJ2-1; D may be TRBD1 or TRBD2 (6 bases each). Germline CDR1 and CDR2: SGHRS and YFSETQ. CDR3 length: 14 residues. Trimming cost V 4 bases and J 4 bases, with 12 bases left between them. The CDR3 nucleotides are TGCGCCAGCAGCCAGGGGACTGGATACAATGAGCAGTTCTTC. Protein sequence: CASSQGTGYNEQFF.

This clonotype came up a few times. The rearrangement uses TRBV4-1 and TRBJ2-5, with D possibly matching TRBD2 (6 bases). The CDR3 totals 16 residues. Trimming stripped 3 bases from V and 5 bases from J, with 19 bases between. Germline V gene lookup returns CDR1 MGHRA and CDR2 YSYEKL. The CDR3 loop reads CASSHRIGGRMETQYF. CDR3 nucleotides: TGCGCCAGCAGCCACAGAATAGGAGGGAGGATGGAGACCCAGTACTTC.

This clonotype was picked up many times. The J gene is TRBJ2-1, the V gene TRBV9; D may be TRBD2 (6 bases). CDR3 length equals 15 residues. V lost 0 bases and J 4 bases, leaving 11 bases between the germline ends. In germline, CDR1 is SGDLS, CDR2 YYNGEE. The CDR3 sequence: CASSVGASVYNEQFF. For the CDR3, the DNA is TGTGCCAGCAGCGTAGGGGCTAGCGTATACAATGAGCAGTTCTTC.

This clonotype appeared many times. The chain employs TRBV24-1 and TRBJ2-1; 9 bases are shared with TRBD2. Per the germline V gene, CDR1 is KGHDR and CDR2 is SFDVKD. CDR3 length: 16 amino acids. Unmatched junction bases numbered 9, after V lost 6 bases and J lost 4 bases. CDR3 in DNA: TGTGCCACCAGTCATACCGGGACTAGCAAGTACAATGAGCAGTTCTTC. It yields the protein CATSHTGTSKYNEQFF.

There are a few counts of this clonotype. The chain has TRBV7-9 and TRBJ1-2; maybe TRBD1 (5 bases). Trimming stripped 5 bases from V and 4 bases from J, with 14 bases between. This CDR3 has 14 residues. Germline V gene data show CDR1 as SEHNR and CDR2 as FQNEAQ (reference sequence). This CDR3 is CASSPPGLIYGYTF. Written as DNA, the CDR3 is TGTGCCAGCAGCCCCCCGGGGCTGATCTATGGCTACACCTTC.

This clonotype came up many times. J is TRBJ1-2 and V is TRBV28, with TRBD1 as a possible D gene (6 bases). Germline V gene lookup returns CDR1 MDHEN and CDR2 SYDVKM. CDR3 length equals 15 residues. The V and J ends lost 6 bases and 4 bases respectively, with 18 bases between them. The CDR3 DNA sequence: TGTGCCAGCAGCCTCGACAGGACAAGGACCTATGGCTACACCTTC. It specifies CASSLDRTRTYGYTF.

This clonotype has ten or more counts. The V call is TRBV6-1, the J call TRBJ1-1, with a weak D call TRBD1 (5 bases). CDR1 and CDR2 from the germline V gene are MNHNS and SASEGT. Trimming removed 5 bases from V and 8 bases from J, with 15 bases in between. The CDR3 has 13 amino acids. The DNA of the CDR3 is TGTGCCAGCAGTCGGGGGACGGACGCCGAAGCTTTCTTT. Translating it yields CASSRGTDAEAFF.

This clonotype was found many times. The V gene is TRBV14, the J gene TRBJ2-6; D remains ambiguous. V was trimmed by 5 bases and J by 0 bases, leaving 8 bases between them. Germline V gene sequence: CDR1 SGHDN, CDR2 FVKESK. The length of the CDR3 is 15 residues. CDR3 sequence: CASSKQFSGANVLTF. The CDR3 DNA follows: TGTGCCAGCAGCAAACAGTTCTCTGGGGCCAACGTCCTGACTTTC.

In regard to this clonotype: This may stem from a read error, because a much larger clone lies one nucleotide away. The gene calls are TRBV6-1 and TRBJ2-7, with TRBD2 matching over 11 bases. Germline CDR1 and CDR2: MNHNS and SASEGT. The ends lost 10 bases at V and 2 bases at J; junction bases unmatched: 25. This CDR3 region has 20 residues. For the CDR3, the DNA is TGTGCCATCTCCACAAGTAAACCGGGACTAGCGGAGCGACTCCCCTACGAGCAGTACTTC. It specifies CAISTSKPGLAERLPYEQYF.

Many counts were recorded for this clonotype. CDR3 DNA sequence: TGTGCCAGCAGCCAGACTAGCGGCCTCCAAGAGACCCAGTACTTC. Its protein is CASSQTSGLQETQYF. The chain has TRBV3-1 and TRBJ2-5, with TRBD2 identical over 9 bases. Per the germline V gene, CDR1 is LGHDT and CDR2 is YNNKEL (reference sequence). With V trimmed by 3 bases and J by 1 base, 3 bases remained unmatched. This CDR3 contains 15 residues.

This clonotype was counted at least ten times. The chain couples TRBV12-3 or TRBV12-4 to TRBJ1-2; 10 positions match TRBD1. Germline trimming cut 5 bases from V and 10 bases from J; bases unmatched to any gene: 7. The CDR3 covers 13 residues. Written as DNA, the CDR3 is TGTGCCAGCAGTGGACAGGGGGGCATGGACTACACCTTC. Translated: CASSGQGGMDYTF.

In this sample, this clonotype turned up many times. V is TRBV6-5 and J is TRBJ2-7, with TRBD1 matching over 9 bases. The CDR3 consists of 16 residues. The germline CDR1 and CDR2 sequences are MNHEY and SVGAGI. V lost 0 bases, J lost 5 bases, and 8 bases stayed unmatched. The CDR3 spells CASSYSYWDRANEQYF. CDR3 coding DNA: TGTGCCAGCAGTTACTCTTATTGGGACAGGGCGAACGAGCAGTACTTC.

This chain uses TRBV6-4 with TRBJ1-1, with unresolved D. Germline lookup yields CDR1 MRHNA and CDR2 SNTAGT. V dropped 6 bases and J dropped 4 bases, with 15 bases sitting between them. There are 14 residues in the CDR3. Written as DNA, the CDR3 is TGTGCCAGCAGCTTACAGTCAGGTAGCACTGAAGCTTTCTTT. This encodes CASSLQSGSTEAFF.

This clonotype was seen many times. This sequence joins TRBV27 and TRBJ1-6; 7 bases agree with TRBD1. Losses at the gene ends were 4 bases for V and 1 base for J; bases not matched to a gene: 1. This CDR3 has 15 amino acids. Per germline, CDR1 MNHEY and CDR2 SMNVEV (reference sequence). The CDR3 sequence: CASSYRGSYNSPLHF. CDR3 nucleotides: TGTGCCAGCAGTTACAGGGGATCCTATAATTCACCCCTCCACTTT.

This clonotype was observed a few times. The chain employs TRBV7-9 and TRBJ1-5, with 7 bases that match TRBD1. CDR1 and CDR2 from the germline V gene are SEHNR and FQNEAQ (reference sequence). This CDR3 is built from 13 residues. V gave up 5 bases and J gave up 11 bases; unmatched junction bases: 9. The CDR3 is CASSARDSGAQHF. In nucleotides, the CDR3 is TGTGCCAGCAGCGCACGGGACAGTGGCGCCCAGCATTTT.

The V call is TRBV27, the J call TRBJ2-7; no reliable D call. CDR3 length equals 13 residues. Germline loops: CDR1 MNHEY, CDR2 SMNVEV (reference sequence). Trimming stripped 2 bases from V and 3 bases from J, with 8 bases between. CDR3 nucleotides: TGTGCCAGCAGTTTAAAACCGGGCTACGAGCAGTACTTC. It codes for CASSLKPGYEQYF.